This is a list of T cell receptor beta chains from one sample in a study of blood T cell repertoires in COVID-19. Sequencing was performed with immunoSEQ multiplex PCR; in TCRdb, only in-frame clones are kept and a portion is missing. The data contain 80,000 to 100,000 clones, about 89% of them singletons. The material sequenced was peripheral blood. These receptors were taken from a human donor with active COVID-19. The donor label of this sample is uncertain. The conserved cysteine and the conserved F or W are not part of the CDR3 here.

V gene | CDR3 protein
TRBV27 | ASSLTGTGGSGSEAF
TRBV7-8 | ASSLGQGRAEAF
TRBV29-1 | SVVKGNVGAGELF
TRBV18 | ASSHLPGGQSGELF
TRBV18 | ASSPPAGTPGNTIY
TRBV6-2/TRBV6-3 | ASSYSGDTTVNTQY
TRBV6-5 | ASSSQFDGYT
TRBV5-4 | ASSFSGGANTGELF
TRBV4-2 | ASSQDRASGGAEQF
TRBV3-1/TRBV3-2 | ASSKGRHYEQY
TRBV10-3 | AISEMGTGATEAF
TRBV5-6 | ASSLGQGVYGYT
TRBV14 | ASSPGEGTYNEKLF
TRBV2 | ASNVRGVQTQY
TRBV9 | ASSVSGGSYGYT
TRBV5-8 | ASIAGAELEAF
TRBV7-2 | ASSLLAEGGYT
TRBV6-5 | ASSPTGEHHEQY
TRBV5-1 | ASSSDIPNTGELF
TRBV19 | ASSRGDYMGEQF
TRBV5-1 | ASSSQGAIHEQY
TRBV27 | ASSLGVVYEQY
TRBV6-4 | ASSDSDTGELF
TRBV19 | ASSIPYSNQPQH
TRBV6-5 | ASSLQGVYGYT
TRBV11-1 | ASSLEPTAGTEAF
TRBV3-1/TRBV3-2 | ASSQASGGASDTQY
TRBV5-4 | ASSLGTDKAKNIQY
TRBV5-4 | ASSWGDTEAF
TRBV29-1 | SVAGGYVNTEAF
TRBV6-1 | ASSDLGRRGNEQF
TRBV6-5 | ASSYPGQNTEAF
TRBV11-1 | ASRSGRGIYNSPLH
TRBV24-1 | ATSVLITIDYNSPLH
TRBV5-4 | ASSLELNTGELF
TRBV6-5 | ASRSNGVLAEAF
TRBV24-1 | ATSDLRDREGTEAF
TRBV24-1 | ATSDGRQGSQGPQH
TRBV7-9 | ASIFSQGGDNEQY
TRBV4-2 | ASSESRNSGRDGYT
TRBV15 | ATSRDTGGRETQY
TRBV7-3 | ASSSGEETQY
TRBV9 | ASSARAGASTDTQY
TRBV6-5 | ASRQGNYGYT
TRBV19 | ASSYELTDTQY